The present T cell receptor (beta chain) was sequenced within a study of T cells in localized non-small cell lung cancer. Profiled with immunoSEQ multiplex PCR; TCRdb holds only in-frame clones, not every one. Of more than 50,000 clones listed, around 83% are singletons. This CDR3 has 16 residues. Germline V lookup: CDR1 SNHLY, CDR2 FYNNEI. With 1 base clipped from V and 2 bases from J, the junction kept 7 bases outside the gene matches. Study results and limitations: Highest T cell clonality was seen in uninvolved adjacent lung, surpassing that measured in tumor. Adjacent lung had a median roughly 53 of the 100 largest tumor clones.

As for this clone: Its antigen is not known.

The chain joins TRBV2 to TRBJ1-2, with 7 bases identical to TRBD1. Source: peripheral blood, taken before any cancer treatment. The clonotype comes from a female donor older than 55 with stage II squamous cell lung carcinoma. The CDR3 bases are TGTGCCAGCAGTGAAGTCCAGGGGGTCAGGAACTATGGCTACACCTTC. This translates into CASSEVQGVRNYGYTF.